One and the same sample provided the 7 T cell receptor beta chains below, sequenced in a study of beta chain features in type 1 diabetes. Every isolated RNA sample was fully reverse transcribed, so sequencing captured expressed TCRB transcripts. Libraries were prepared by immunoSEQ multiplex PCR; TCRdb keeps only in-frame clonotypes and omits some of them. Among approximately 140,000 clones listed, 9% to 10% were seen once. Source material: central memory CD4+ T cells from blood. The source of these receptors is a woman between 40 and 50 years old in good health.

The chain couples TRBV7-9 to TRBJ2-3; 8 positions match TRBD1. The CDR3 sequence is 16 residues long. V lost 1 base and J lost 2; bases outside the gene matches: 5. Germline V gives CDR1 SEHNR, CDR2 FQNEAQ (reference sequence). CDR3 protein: CASSLGTGWHTDTQYF. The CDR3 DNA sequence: TGTGCCAGCAGCTTAGGGACAGGGTGGCACACAGATACGCAGTATTTT.

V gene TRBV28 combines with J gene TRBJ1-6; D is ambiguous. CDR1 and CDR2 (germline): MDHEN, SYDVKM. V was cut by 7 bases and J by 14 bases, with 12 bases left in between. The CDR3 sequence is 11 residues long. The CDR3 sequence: CASTRGGTLHF. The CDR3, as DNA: TGTGCCAGCACAAGAGGCGGGACCCTCCACTTT.

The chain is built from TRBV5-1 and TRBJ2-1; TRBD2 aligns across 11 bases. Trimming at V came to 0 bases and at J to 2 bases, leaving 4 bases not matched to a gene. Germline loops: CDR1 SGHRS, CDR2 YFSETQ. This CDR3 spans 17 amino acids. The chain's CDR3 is CASSLGTGLAAYNEQFF. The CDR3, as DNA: TGCGCCAGCAGCTTGGGGACGGGACTAGCGGCCTACAATGAGCAGTTCTTC.

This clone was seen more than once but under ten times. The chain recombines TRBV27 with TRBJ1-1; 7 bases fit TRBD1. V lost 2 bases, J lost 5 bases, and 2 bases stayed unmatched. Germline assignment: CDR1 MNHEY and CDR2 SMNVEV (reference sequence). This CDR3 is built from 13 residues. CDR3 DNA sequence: TGTGCCAGCAGTTTAAAGGGGGCAACTGAAGCTTTCTTT. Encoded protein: CASSLKGATEAFF.

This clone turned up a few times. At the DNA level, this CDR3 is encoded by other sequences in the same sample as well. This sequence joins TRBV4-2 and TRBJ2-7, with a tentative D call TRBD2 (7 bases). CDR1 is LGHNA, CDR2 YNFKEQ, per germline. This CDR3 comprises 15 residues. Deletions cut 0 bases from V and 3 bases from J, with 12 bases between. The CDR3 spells CASSQDLRGGYEQYF. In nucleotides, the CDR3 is TGTGCCAGCAGCCAAGATTTGAGGGGGGGCTACGAGCAGTACTTC.

The CDR3 loop is CASKALVGVIAEQYF. In DNA form, the CDR3 reads TGTGCCAGCAAAGCGTTAGTAGGGGTGATAGCCGAGCAGTACTTC. The V gene is TRBV7-9, the J gene TRBJ2-7; TRBD1 might be the D (5 bases). The CDR3 has 15 residues. The V gene lost 7 bases and the J gene lost 6 bases, with 22 bases spanning the gap. Germline V gives CDR1 SEHNR, CDR2 FQNEAQ (reference sequence).

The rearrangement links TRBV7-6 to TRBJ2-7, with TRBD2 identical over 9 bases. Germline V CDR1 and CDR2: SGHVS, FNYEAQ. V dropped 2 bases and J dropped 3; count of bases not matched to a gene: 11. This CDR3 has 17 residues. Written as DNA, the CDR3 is TGTGCCAGCAGCTTATCCGCCCCCGCGGGGGGGAGCTACGAGCAGTACTTC. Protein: CASSLSAPAGGSYEQYF.